The 18 T cell receptor beta chains given below trace back to one sample, sequenced in a study of T cells in Graves' hyperthyroidism and ophthalmopathy. Amplification yielded TCR beta CDR3 regions, with RNA transcripts as the source. The primer set for the first-round RT-PCR of the TCR CDR3 was HTBI. Each CDR3 protein gets one entry after TCRdb re-called the multiplex PCR reads with MiXCR. The table includes hundreds of thousands of distinct CDR3 sequences, 12% to 15% detected once. The specimen sequenced was blood. The receptors shown here come from a woman aged 18-29 years with Graves' hyperthyroidism.

This clonotype has a count of ten or more. The chain carries TRBV12-3 or TRBV12-4 and TRBJ1-5; D is ambiguous. There are 15 residues in the CDR3. The V and J ends lost 5 bases and 3 bases respectively, with 14 bases between them. The CDR3 region is CASSAQWGANQPQHF. The CDR3 bases are TGTGCCAGCAGTGCCCAGTGGGGTGCCAATCAGCCCCAGCATTTT.

This clonotype was seen many times. The rearrangement links TRBV6-1 to TRBJ2-2; the match to TRBD2 covers 9 bases. Per germline, CDR1 MNHNS and CDR2 SASEGT. The ends lost 7 bases at V and 0 bases at J; junction bases unmatched: 12. The CDR3 covers 18 residues. CDR3 sequence: CASTFPGLAVSNTGELFF. The CDR3 DNA sequence: TGTGCCAGCACCTTCCCGGGACTAGCTGTTTCGAACACCGGGGAGCTGTTTTTT.

This clonotype was seen at least ten times. The chain has TRBV2 and TRBJ2-1; possible D gene TRBD2, 5 bases. The CDR3 has 11 residues. Deletions cut 11 bases from V and 6 bases from J, with 11 bases between. The germline CDR1 and CDR2 sequences are SNHLY and FYNNEI. The CDR3: CAVGVVNEQFF. DNA for the CDR3: TGTGCCGTGGGAGTTGTCAATGAGCAGTTCTTC.

This clonotype was detected ten times or more. The gene calls are TRBV30 and TRBJ2-1, with D possibly being TRBD1 (6 bases). In germline, CDR1 is GTSNPN, CDR2 SVGIG (reference sequence). This CDR3 contains 12 residues. With 2 bases removed from V and 6 bases from J, the gap between germline ends came to 8 bases. CDR3 sequence (DNA): TGTGCCTGGAGTACAGGGATCAATGAGCAGTTCTTC. Its protein product is CAWSTGINEQFF.

At least ten counts were recorded for this clonotype. V is TRBV18 and J is TRBJ2-2; no clear D gene. Looked up from germline, CDR1 is KGHSH and CDR2 is LQKENI. V shed 1 base and J shed 7 bases, with 7 bases lying between them. CDR3 length: 13 amino acids. CDR3 protein: CASSPRADGELFF. CDR3 DNA sequence: TGTGCCAGCTCACCACGGGCGGACGGGGAGCTGTTTTTT.

This clonotype came up many times. The V call is TRBV27, the J call TRBJ2-3; D call uncertain. V dropped 5 bases and J dropped 1 base, with 13 bases sitting between them. CDR3 length equals 15 residues. CDR1 and CDR2 from the germline V gene are MNHEY and SMNVEV (reference sequence). The CDR3 DNA reads as TGTGCCAGCAGTCGAGCCCGGGTGGGCACAGATACGCAGTATTTT. The encoded protein is CASSRARVGTDTQYF.

This clonotype was observed once. This chain joins TRBV12-3 or TRBV12-4 and TRBJ2-2, with D possibly matching TRBD1 (7 bases). The CDR3 is 16 amino acids. V lost 3 bases and J lost 2, with 13 bases in between. The CDR3, as DNA: TGTGCCAGCAGTTTTGACAGGGAGGTTAACACCGGGGAGCTGTTTTTT. The encoded protein is CASSFDREVNTGELFF.

The table lists this clonotype with many counts. The chain links TRBV9 to TRBJ2-7; TRBD2 matches at 9 bases. Trimming at V came to 0 bases and at J to 2 bases, leaving 3 bases not matched to a gene. The germline V gene encodes CDR1 SGDLS and CDR2 YYNGEE. The CDR3 sequence is 15 residues long. CDR3 sequence (DNA): TGTGCCAGCAGCGTAGCTAGCGGGACCGCCTACGAGCAGTACTTC. This codes for CASSVASGTAYEQYF. The complete variable domain, with remaining parts taken from reference TRBV9 and TRBJ2-7, reads DSGVTQTPKHLITATGQRVTLRCSPRSGDLSVYWYQQSLDQGLQFLIQYYNGEERAKGNILERFSAQQFPDLHSELNLSSLELGDSALYFCASSVASGTAYEQYFGPGTRLTVT.

This clonotype showed up many times. The chain joins TRBV6-1 to TRBJ2-7; 7 nucleotides line up with TRBD2. CDR1 MNHNS and CDR2 SASEGT come from the germline V gene. This CDR3 is 15 amino acids long. V lost 8 bases to trimming and J lost 6 bases; unmatched junction nucleotides: 16. The CDR3 region is CASGPLGGSFSEQYF. The CDR3 nucleotides are TGTGCCAGCGGACCCCTCGGCGGGAGTTTCAGCGAGCAGTACTTC.

This clonotype was found a few times. For the CDR3, the DNA is TGTGCCAGTAGTATAGCTGCGGGACAGATCTACGAGCAGTACTTC. Translating it yields CASSIAAGQIYEQYF. The rearrangement links TRBV19 to TRBJ2-7, with D possibly TRBD1 on 7 matching bases. The CDR3 has 15 residues. Germline V CDR1 and CDR2: LNHDA, SQIVND (reference sequence). V lost 1 base and J lost 3, with 13 bases in between.

In DNA form, the CDR3 reads TGTGCCAGCAGTTACTCGCGGGGTGAATCTAACTATGGCTACACCTTC. Translated: CASSYSRGESNYGYTF. The chain uses TRBV6-6 and TRBJ1-2; D ambiguous. From germline, CDR1 is MNHNY and CDR2 SVGAGI (reference sequence). CDR3 size: 16 residues. The V gene lost 0 bases and the J gene lost 0 bases, with 11 bases spanning the gap.

The chain carries TRBV29-1 and TRBJ2-3, with 10 positions matching TRBD2. V was pared by 3 bases and J by 2 bases, with 5 bases of the junction left unmatched. Germline V CDR1 and CDR2: SQVTM, ANQGSEA. This CDR3 contains 15 residues. DNA of the CDR3: TGCAGCGTTGACGGAGCGGGAGGGCCCACAGATACGCAGTATTTT. This translates into CSVDGAGGPTDTQYF.

This clonotype was observed many times. The rearrangement uses TRBV2 and TRBJ2-7; 11 bases align to TRBD2. Germline V gene sequence: CDR1 SNHLY, CDR2 FYNNEI. Unmatched junction bases numbered 7, after V lost 6 bases and J lost 6 bases. The CDR3 loop spans 14 amino acids. For the CDR3, the DNA is TGTGCCAGCAGGATGGGGACTAGCGGTCTCGAGCAGTACTTC. Protein: CASRMGTSGLEQYF.

This clonotype occurred a few times. The chain has TRBV11-2 and TRBJ2-1; D uncertain. Per germline, CDR1 SGHAT and CDR2 FQNNGV. The CDR3 is 14 residues long. The ends were cut back, 7 bases at V and 8 bases at J, with 18 bases in the middle. CDR3 sequence reads: CASTPEPEFDEQFF. CDR3 bases: TGTGCCAGCACCCCGGAACCGGAATTTGATGAGCAGTTCTTC.

This clonotype was detected ten times or more. The V and J genes are TRBV7-9 and TRBJ2-7; D unclear. Germline values: CDR1 SEHNR, CDR2 FQNEAQ (reference sequence). The CDR3 contains 16 residues. Trimming pared 3 bases from V and 2 bases from J, leaving 17 bases between. The CDR3 coding sequence is TGTGCCAGCAGCTTCTACGCTCACAGACCAACCTACGAGCAGTACTTC. This gives the protein CASSFYAHRPTYEQYF.

Many counts were recorded for this clonotype. DNA for the CDR3: TGTGCCAGCAGCTTAGCGATGACAGTTAACACCGGGGAGCTGTTTTTT. Translated, it gives CASSLAMTVNTGELFF. The chain links TRBV7-9 to TRBJ2-2; D is perhaps TRBD1 (5 bases). Germline values: CDR1 SEHNR, CDR2 FQNEAQ (reference sequence). Between the trimmed V and J ends, which lost 0 bases and 2 bases, there was a span of 10 bases. The CDR3 length is 16 residues.

This clonotype came up many times. The chain employs TRBV7-8 and TRBJ2-7; possible D gene TRBD1, 5 bases. V lost 3 bases to trimming and J lost 3 bases, with 15 bases between them. This CDR3 has 15 residues. CDR1 and CDR2 (germline): SGHVS, FQNEAQ. The CDR3 spells CASSLRAGHNYEQYF. CDR3 sequence (DNA): TGTGCCAGCAGCTTGAGAGCAGGGCATAACTACGAGCAGTACTTC.

The chain has TRBV15 and TRBJ2-5; D gene ambiguous. This CDR3 spans 13 amino acids. Looked up from germline, CDR1 is LNHNV and CDR2 is YYDKDF (reference sequence). Trimming shortened V by 3 bases and J by 3 bases, and 8 bases separated the two germline ends. CDR3 nucleotides: TGTGCCACCAGCAGCGGCCGGAAAGAGACCCAGTACTTC. Amino acids: CATSSGRKETQYF.